This paragraph covers one TCR beta chain sequence. The data were taken from a study of shared clonotypes between healthy human individuals. Libraries were prepared by immunoSEQ multiplex PCR; TCRdb keeps only in-frame clonotypes and omits some of them. This sample carries roughly 2.1 million clones, around 93% of them seen once, and the ten largest clones take about 1.5%. Naive CD8 isolation took CD45RO-negative cells positively selected for CCR7 and excluded terminally differentiated effector memory CD45RA+ cells. V was pared by 4 bases and J by 8 bases, with 15 bases between. Germline CDR1 and CDR2: SGHDN and FVKESK. CDR3 length: 14 residues.

This chain uses TRBV14 with TRBJ2-1; the D call may be TRBD1 or TRBD2 (6 bases each). The sample was naive CD8+ T cells from PBMCs. The source of this sequence is a man between 18 and 29 years old in good health. Some clones in this sample may be carry-over from other donors' samples. For the CDR3, the DNA is TGTGCCAGCAGCCGACTGGGGGGCCCACATGAGCAGTTCTTC. As protein: CASSRLGGPHEQFF. The full variable domain, in which reference TRBV14 and TRBJ2-1 provide the parts outside the CDR3, is EAGVTQFPSHSVIEKGQTVTLRCDPISGHDNLYWYRRVMGKEIKFLLHFVKESKQDESGMPNNRFLAERTGGTYSTLKVQPAELEDSGVYFCASSRLGGPHEQFFGPGTRLTVL.